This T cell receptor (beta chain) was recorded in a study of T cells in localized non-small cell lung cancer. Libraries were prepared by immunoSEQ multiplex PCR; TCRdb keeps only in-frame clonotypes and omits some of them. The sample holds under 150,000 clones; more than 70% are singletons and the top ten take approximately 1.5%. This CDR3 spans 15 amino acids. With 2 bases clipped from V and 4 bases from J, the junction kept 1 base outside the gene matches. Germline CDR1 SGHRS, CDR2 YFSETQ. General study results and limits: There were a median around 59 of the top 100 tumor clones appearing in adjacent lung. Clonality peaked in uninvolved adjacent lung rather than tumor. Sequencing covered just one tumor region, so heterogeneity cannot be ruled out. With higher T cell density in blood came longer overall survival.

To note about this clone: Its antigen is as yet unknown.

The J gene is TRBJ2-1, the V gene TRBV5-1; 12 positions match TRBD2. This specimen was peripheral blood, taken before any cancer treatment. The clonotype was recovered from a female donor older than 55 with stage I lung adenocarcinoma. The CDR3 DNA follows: TGCGCCAGCAGCTTTGGACTAGCGGGGTACAATGAGCAGTTCTTC. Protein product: CASSFGLAGYNEQFF.